This entry lists 31 T cell receptor beta chains sequenced from one sample in a study of beta chain features in type 1 diabetes. The whole isolated RNA underwent reverse transcription, so sequencing captured expressed TCRB transcripts. Assay: immunoSEQ multiplex PCR; the TCRdb copy retains only in-frame clones and omits some. The table lists a few hundred thousand clones, about 30% of them singletons. Sequencing input: naive CD4+ T cells from blood. These receptors all stem from a man younger than 30 in good health.

V and J are TRBV10-3 and TRBJ2-7; TRBD1 matches at 9 bases. After removal of 11 bases from V and 5 bases from J, the junction contained 10 bases not matched to a gene. The CDR3 consists of 13 residues. Germline CDR1 is ENHRY and CDR2 is SYGVKD. In DNA, the CDR3 is TGTGCCGTCCGGGACAGGGAGGTCCACGAGCAGTACTTC. It encodes CAVRDREVHEQYF.

The rearrangement joins TRBV5-4 to TRBJ2-3; 7 bases match TRBD2. Losses at the gene ends were 5 bases for V and 7 bases for J; bases not matched to a gene: 13. CDR1 and CDR2 from the germline V gene are SGHNT and YYREEE (reference sequence). This CDR3 spans 15 amino acids. CDR3 region: CASRRAGSPSNTQYF. In nucleotides, the CDR3 is TGTGCCAGCAGGCGAGCGGGGTCCCCGTCAAATACGCAGTATTTT.

The chain couples TRBV10-3 to TRBJ1-5; 7 bases agree with TRBD1. The CDR3 runs to 15 residues. J was trimmed by 6 bases and V by 8 bases; bases with no gene match: 13. Germline loops: CDR1 ENHRY, CDR2 SYGVKD. CDR3 amino acids: CAIRSGDRAFQPQHF. The CDR3 nucleotides read TGTGCCATCCGGAGTGGGGACAGAGCTTTTCAGCCCCAGCATTTT.

To note about this clone: This sample includes further DNA sequences coding for the same CDR3. The J gene is TRBJ2-7, the V gene TRBV7-2; D gene ambiguous. Germline V gene data show CDR1 as SGHTA and CDR2 as FQGNSA. Trimming pared 1 base from V and 0 bases from J, leaving 7 bases between. The CDR3 has 14 amino acids. CDR3 in DNA: TGTGCCAGCAGCTTAGGTGGCACCTCCTACGAGCAGTACTTC. Translated: CASSLGGTSYEQYF.

The chain is built from TRBV18 and TRBJ2-3; no reliable D call. Trimming took 3 bases from V and 2 from J, leaving 12 bases between them. CDR1 and CDR2 from the germline V gene are KGHSH and LQKENI. The CDR3 contains 15 residues. The CDR3 bases are TGTGCCAGCTCACCGTTCACGGGCACCACAGATACGCAGTATTTT. Amino acid sequence: CASSPFTGTTDTQYF.

A few counts support this clone. The gene calls are TRBV19 and TRBJ2-1; 10 nucleotides line up with TRBD1. Trimming removed 5 bases from V and 3 bases from J; junction bases left unmatched: 7. From germline, CDR1 is LNHDA and CDR2 SQIVND (reference sequence). The CDR3 runs to 16 residues. The CDR3 DNA is TGTGCCAGTAGTGGTCGACAGGGGGCTGTCTACAATGAGCAGTTCTTC. It translates to CASSGRQGAVYNEQFF.

This sequence joins TRBV7-2 and TRBJ2-5, with 8 bases identical to TRBD1. Germline V gene data show CDR1 as SGHTA and CDR2 as FQGNSA. This CDR3 has 14 amino acids. Unmatched junction bases numbered 4, after V lost 3 bases and J lost 4 bases. The CDR3 DNA follows: TGTGCCAGCAGCTTTCCCACAGGGGGAGAGACCCAGTACTTC. Amino acid sequence: CASSFPTGGETQYF.

This CDR3 reads CASSPTGANGYTF. CDR3 bases: TGTGCCAGCAGCCCGACAGGGGCCAATGGCTACACCTTC. The chain carries TRBV5-4 and TRBJ1-2; TRBD1 matches 8 bases. In germline, CDR1 is SGHNT, CDR2 YYREEE (reference sequence). The length of the CDR3 is 13 residues. V trimming: 4 bases; J trimming: 6 bases; junction bases outside the gene matches: 5.

The rearrangement links TRBV29-1 to TRBJ2-7, with D possibly matching TRBD2 (6 bases). This CDR3 comprises 11 residues. Trimming left V 7 bases short and J 6 bases short, with 13 bases between. Germline CDR1 and CDR2: SQVTM and ANQGSEA. The CDR3, as DNA: TGCAGCGCTGGAGGGGTCGGCGAGCAGTACTTC. Translation gives CSAGGVGEQYF.

This clone appeared a few times. The chain employs TRBV6-6 and TRBJ2-7, with 7 bases aligning to TRBD2. Germline V gene sequence: CDR1 MNHNY, CDR2 SVGAGI (reference sequence). There are 15 residues in the CDR3. J gave up 0 bases and V 6 bases, and 8 bases lay outside the gene matches. The CDR3: CASRTSSGSSYEQYF. The CDR3 DNA sequence: TGTGCCAGCAGAACCTCTAGCGGAAGCTCCTACGAGCAGTACTTC.

This clone has a handful of counts. The chain's CDR3 is CASRPRTSGIYEQYF. CDR3 DNA sequence: TGTGCCAGCAGGCCACGGACTAGCGGGATATACGAGCAGTACTTC. The chain joins TRBV6-6 to TRBJ2-7, with 12 bases fitting TRBD2. The germline CDR1 and CDR2 sequences are MNHNY and SVGAGI (reference sequence). J gave up 4 bases and V 6 bases, and 7 bases lay outside the gene matches. This CDR3 has 15 residues.

This chain uses TRBV2 with TRBJ2-3; D gene ambiguous. Looked up from germline, CDR1 is SNHLY and CDR2 is FYNNEI. This CDR3 comprises 14 residues. Trimming left V 4 bases short and J 0 bases short, with 8 bases between. CDR3 DNA: TGTGCCAGCAGTGTCATACTCAGCACAGATACGCAGTATTTT. Its translation is CASSVILSTDTQYF.

The chain combines TRBV7-7 with TRBJ2-5; possible D gene TRBD1, 6 bases. Per the germline V gene, CDR1 is SSHAT and CDR2 is FNYEAQ (reference sequence). This CDR3 contains 14 residues. V was shortened by 2 bases and J by 4 bases, with 11 bases between the two germline ends. This CDR3 reads CASSLNREGETQYF. The CDR3 DNA reads TGTGCCAGCAGCTTAAACAGGGAAGGAGAGACCCAGTACTTC.

This clone was found a few times. V is TRBV30 and J is TRBJ2-7, with TRBD1 as a possible D gene (6 bases). The CDR3 has 13 residues. Trimming shortened V by 3 bases and J by 4 bases, and 13 bases separated the two germline ends. CDR1 is GTSNPN and CDR2 is SVGIG in the germline V gene (reference sequence). The CDR3 sequence is CAWSDGQPYEQYF. CDR3 sequence (DNA): TGTGCCTGGAGCGACGGACAGCCATACGAGCAGTACTTC.

There are a few counts of this clone. The chain carries TRBV13 and TRBJ2-1; 7 bases agree with TRBD2. The ends lost 5 bases at V and 0 bases at J; junction bases unmatched: 10. This CDR3 region has 17 residues. From germline, CDR1 is PRHDT and CDR2 FYEKMQ (reference sequence). The CDR3: CASSPRPAGISYNEQFF. In DNA form, the CDR3 reads TGTGCCAGCAGCCCCAGGCCAGCGGGAATCTCCTACAATGAGCAGTTCTTC.

The V call is TRBV13, the J call TRBJ2-3, with 9 nucleotides matching TRBD2. V lost 4 bases to trimming and J lost 0 bases; unmatched junction nucleotides: 5. Per the germline V gene, CDR1 is PRHDT and CDR2 is FYEKMQ (reference sequence). CDR3 length: 16 amino acids. This CDR3 reads CASSSRLAASTDTQYF. In DNA form, the CDR3 reads TGTGCCAGCAGCTCTCGACTAGCGGCTAGCACAGATACGCAGTATTTT.

V is TRBV30 and J is TRBJ2-1; 10 nucleotides align to TRBD2. CDR3 length: 18 residues. The trim removed 0 bases at V and 0 bases at J, leaving 8 bases unmatched. Looked up from germline, CDR1 is GTSNPN and CDR2 is SVGIG (reference sequence). CDR3 protein: CAWSVGSGRGFSYNEQFF. The CDR3 bases are TGTGCCTGGAGTGTAGGCAGCGGGAGGGGATTCTCCTACAATGAGCAGTTCTTC.

This chain uses TRBV28 with TRBJ1-2; D uncertain. The germline CDR1 and CDR2 sequences are MDHEN and SYDVKM. The CDR3 totals 11 residues. The V and J ends lost 8 bases and 5 bases respectively, with 9 bases between them. The CDR3 DNA follows: TGTGCCAGCTCGGACGGGTATGGCTACACCTTC. Its translation: CASSDGYGYTF.

This rearrangement joins TRBV30 to TRBJ2-3; TRBD2 might be the D (5 bases). There are 12 residues in the CDR3. V dropped 0 bases and J dropped 7 bases, with 8 bases sitting between them. Germline V gives CDR1 GTSNPN, CDR2 SVGIG (reference sequence). DNA of the CDR3: TGTGCCTGGAGTGTGCTAGCCCATACGCAGTATTTT. Amino acids: CAWSVLAHTQYF.

The chain links TRBV4-3 to TRBJ2-5; TRBD2 matches 8 bases. This CDR3 has 15 residues. V lost 2 bases, J lost 2 bases, and 4 bases stayed unmatched. CDR1 is LGHNA and CDR2 is YSLEER in the germline V gene. CDR3 coding DNA: TGCGCCAGCAGCCAAACGGTAGCGGGGCAAGAGACCCAGTACTTC. Its translation is CASSQTVAGQETQYF.

V gene TRBV5-1 combines with J gene TRBJ2-6; a weak D match, TRBD1 (5 bases). CDR3 length equals 17 residues. CDR1 is SGHRS and CDR2 is YFSETQ in the germline V gene. The ends were cut back, 0 bases at V and 2 bases at J, with 12 bases in the middle. CDR3 in DNA: TGCGCCAGCAGCTTGGAGCCCCCCAGGGCTGGGGCCAACGTCCTGACTTTC. As protein: CASSLEPPRAGANVLTF.

The gene calls are TRBV29-1 and TRBJ2-2; D not resolved. This CDR3 is 13 amino acids long. Germline V gene data show CDR1 as SQVTM and CDR2 as ANQGSEA. V was trimmed by 2 bases and J by 2 bases, leaving 6 bases between them. CDR3 residues: CSVESLNTGELFF. The DNA of the CDR3 is TGCAGCGTTGAAAGTCTCAACACCGGGGAGCTGTTTTTT.

The chain joins TRBV30 to TRBJ1-1; D remains ambiguous. CDR1 and CDR2 (germline): GTSNPN, SVGIG (reference sequence). Trimming pared 3 bases from V and 3 bases from J, leaving 5 bases between. This CDR3 region has 11 residues. The CDR3, as DNA: TGTGCCTGGAGGGTGGACACTGAAGCTTTCTTT. Its translation: CAWRVDTEAFF.

Details on this clone: Other DNA variants within this sample encode the same CDR3. The rearrangement uses TRBV30 and TRBJ1-5; D perhaps matches TRBD1 (5 bases). CDR3 size: 14 residues. Germline assignment: CDR1 GTSNPN and CDR2 SVGIG (reference sequence). Trimming cost V 0 bases and J 6 bases, with 12 bases left between them. CDR3 sequence: CAWSVRGGSQPQHF. DNA for the CDR3: TGTGCCTGGAGTGTACGGGGGGGTTCTCAGCCCCAGCATTTT. Full variable domain (rest looked up from reference TRBV30 and TRBJ1-5): SQTIHQWPATLVQPVGSPLSLECTVEGTSNPNLYWYRQAAGRGLQLLFYSVGIGQISSEVPQNLSASRPQDRQFILSSKKLLLSDSGFYLCAWSVRGGSQPQHFGDGTRLSIL.

The gene calls are TRBV9 and TRBJ2-2; D not resolved. V was clipped by 7 bases and J by 6 bases, with 7 bases between them. This CDR3 comprises 11 residues. CDR1 is SGDLS, CDR2 YYNGEE, per germline. The DNA of the CDR3 is TGTGCCAGCCAATCACCCGGGGAGCTGTTTTTT. Its protein product is CASQSPGELFF.

This clone was found a few times. This rearrangement joins TRBV6-5 to TRBJ2-1, with TRBD2 identical over 8 bases. CDR1 MNHEY and CDR2 SVGAGI come from the germline V gene. V lost 4 bases, J lost 8 bases, and 13 bases stayed unmatched. This CDR3 region has 16 residues. CDR3 nucleotide sequence: TGTGCCAGCAGTTTCCACAATAGCGGGGAAAGCGATGAGCAGTTCTTC. Protein sequence: CASSFHNSGESDEQFF.

This clone has more than one count but fewer than ten. The chain joins TRBV29-1 to TRBJ2-5; possibly TRBD1 or TRBD2 for D (7 bases each). The germline V gene has CDR1 SQVTM and CDR2 ANQGSEA. This CDR3 contains 13 residues. V was shortened by 8 bases and J by 5 bases, with 18 bases between the two germline ends. The CDR3 is CSFARQGGETQYF. Written as DNA, the CDR3 is TGCAGCTTTGCGCGACAGGGAGGGGAGACCCAGTACTTC.

The V gene is TRBV10-3, the J gene TRBJ2-5; 12 nucleotides agree with TRBD1. J was trimmed by 5 bases and V by 4 bases; bases with no gene match: 11. This CDR3 spans 17 amino acids. CDR1 is ENHRY, CDR2 SYGVKD, per germline. In DNA form, the CDR3 reads TGTGCCATCAGTGCTAGAACCGGGACAGGGGGCGAGGAGACCCAGTACTTC. Protein sequence: CAISARTGTGGEETQYF.

J is TRBJ2-7 and V is TRBV30; D is uncertain. This CDR3 is built from 13 residues. CDR1 and CDR2 from the germline V gene are GTSNPN and SVGIG (reference sequence). V lost 2 bases to trimming and J lost 0 bases, with 8 bases between them. The CDR3 is CAWSPDLSYEQYF. The CDR3 DNA sequence: TGTGCCTGGAGTCCGGACCTCTCCTACGAGCAGTACTTC.

The J gene is TRBJ2-3, the V gene TRBV9, with TRBD2 matching 10 bases. Germline lookup yields CDR1 SGDLS and CDR2 YYNGEE. The V segment lost 0 bases and the J segment 3 bases; nucleotides outside the gene matches: 4. The CDR3 contains 16 residues. CDR3 amino acids: CASSVVLAGATDTQYF. DNA of the CDR3: TGTGCCAGCAGCGTAGTTCTAGCGGGAGCTACAGATACGCAGTATTTT.

A few counts support this clone. The rearrangement uses TRBV6-6 and TRBJ2-1; D perhaps matches TRBD2 (5 bases). The CDR3 extends over 14 amino acids. The V gene's germline CDR1 is MNHNY and CDR2 SVGAGI (reference sequence). V was shortened by 2 bases and J by 6 bases, with 11 bases between the two germline ends. CDR3 loop: CASSYNRDGNEQFF. The CDR3 DNA follows: TGTGCCAGCAGTTACAATCGGGATGGCAATGAGCAGTTCTTC.